Below, 22 T cell receptor beta chains from the same sample are listed, as sequenced in a study of T cells in Graves' hyperthyroidism and ophthalmopathy (dated by TCRdb to the late 2010s). The receptor library was made with multiplex PCR. Sequencer: Illumina HiSeq 2000. The TCR beta CDR3 regions were amplified from the RNA transcripts. The first round of RT-PCR for the TCR CDR3 was performed with the HTBI primer set and the Qiagen OneStep RT-PCR kit. TCRdb reanalyzed the raw reads on its own, using fastp at Q25 for trimming and MiXCR for clone calling, and kept in-frame beta chains. Each entry merges the rows of one CDR3 protein and shows their most common DNA and genes. For this sample there are almost 500,000 distinct CDR3 sequences; roughly 22% appear just once. The top ten clonotypes cover around 50% of the sample. The material sequenced was blood. Receptors were obtained from a woman in her 70s with Graves' ophthalmopathy.

DNA for the CDR3: TGTGCCACCAGCGGCAAAGCAAGTAGGTTAAATGAAAAACTGTTTTTT. This codes for CATSGKASRLNEKLFF. The J gene is TRBJ1-4, the V gene TRBV24-1, with D hard to call. CDR3 length: 16 amino acids. Deletions cut 7 bases from V and 5 bases from J, with 19 bases between. Germline V CDR1 and CDR2: KGHDR, SFDVKD.

CDR3 nucleotide sequence: TGTGCCAGCAGCTTAGGACACGCGCAGGAGACCCAGTACTTC. The encoded protein is CASSLGHAQETQYF. This chain connects TRBV7-3 to TRBJ2-5; possible D gene TRBD1, 5 bases. This CDR3 comprises 14 residues. V lost 2 bases to trimming and J lost 5 bases, with 12 bases between them. The germline V gene encodes CDR1 SGHTA and CDR2 FQGTGA.

This clonotype was observed at least ten times. CDR3 DNA: TGCGCCAGCAGCATAACAACAGGGTCAAACTACGAGCAGTACTTC. As protein: CASSITTGSNYEQYF. The genes are TRBV5-1 and TRBJ2-7, with TRBD1 as a possible D gene (6 bases). Trimming cost V 4 bases and J 3 bases, with 17 bases left between them. The CDR3 runs to 15 residues. Germline V gene sequence: CDR1 SGHRS, CDR2 YFSETQ.

The genes are TRBV11-2 and TRBJ1-4; 9 bases match TRBD1. Losses at the gene ends were 1 base for V and 8 bases for J; bases not matched to a gene: 5. Looked up from germline, CDR1 is SGHAT and CDR2 is FQNNGV. This CDR3 has 15 residues. In DNA, the CDR3 is TGTGCCAGCAGCTTAGCTACAGGGGGCGCCGAAAAACTGTTTTTT. Its protein product is CASSLATGGAEKLFF. Using reference TRBV11-2 and TRBJ1-4 for the parts outside the CDR3, the full variable domain is EAGVAQSPRYKIIEKRQSVAFWCNPISGHATLYWYQQILGQGPKLLIQFQNNGVVDDSQLPKDRFSAERLKGVDSTLKIQPAKLEDSAVYLCASSLATGGAEKLFFGSGTQLSVL.

The chain uses TRBV20-1 and TRBJ1-1; weak D call: TRBD1 (5 bases). The length of the CDR3 is 13 residues. V dropped 4 bases and J dropped 4 bases, with 13 bases sitting between them. The germline gives CDR1 DFQATT, CDR2 SNEGSKA (reference sequence). The CDR3 region is CSAMGDWSTEAFF. The CDR3 coding sequence is TGCAGTGCTATGGGGGATTGGAGCACTGAAGCTTTCTTT.

This chain joins TRBV6-9 and TRBJ2-7; 7 bases match TRBD1. The end of the DNA aligns better with TRBJ2-1, so the J call may be wrong. CDR1 MNHGY and CDR2 SVAAGI come from the germline V gene. This CDR3 contains 13 residues. CDR3 in DNA: TGTGCCAGCAGTTCCGGGACAGCCTACGAGCAGTTCTTC. Amino acid sequence: CASSSGTAYEQFF.

This chain links TRBV7-9 with TRBJ1-1, with D perhaps matching TRBD1 (5 bases). The CDR3 is made up of 13 amino acids. V was trimmed by 4 bases and J by 6 bases, leaving 12 bases between them. Germline CDR1 and CDR2: SEHNR and FQNEAQ (reference sequence). CDR3 amino acids: CASSSVQGSEAFF. DNA of the CDR3: TGTGCCAGCAGCTCCGTTCAGGGATCTGAAGCTTTCTTT.

Comment on this clonotype: A much larger clone sits a single nucleotide away, making a read error possible. The V and J genes are TRBV20-1 and TRBJ2-1, with 9 bases identical to TRBD2. The germline V gene has CDR1 DFQATT and CDR2 SNEGSKA (reference sequence). This CDR3 comprises 15 residues. CDR3 in DNA: TGCAGTGTTGTCTGGGGGACTAGCTCCTACAGTGAGCAGTTCTTC. Translation: CSVVWGTSSYSEQFF.

There are many counts of this clonotype. This rearrangement joins TRBV12-5 to TRBJ2-3; 8 bases match TRBD2. Germline V gene data show CDR1 as LGHNT and CDR2 as FRNRAP. V was clipped by 4 bases and J by 2 bases; unmatched bases: 5. This CDR3 is built from 15 residues. The CDR3 sequence is CASGSPGLVTDTQYF. The DNA of the CDR3 is TGTGCTAGTGGTTCACCGGGACTAGTCACAGATACGCAGTATTTT.

This clonotype has a count of ten or more. V is TRBV20-1 and J is TRBJ1-1, with D maybe TRBD1 (6 bases). The length of the CDR3 is 14 residues. Looked up from germline, CDR1 is DFQATT and CDR2 is SNEGSKA (reference sequence). Trimming removed 3 bases at V and 5 bases at J, with 16 bases between. CDR3 sequence: CSASRGGRTTEAFF. In DNA form, the CDR3 reads TGCAGTGCTAGCCGGGGGGGGCGAACGACTGAAGCTTTCTTT.

The chain combines TRBV30 with TRBJ1-1; D is uncertain. The CDR3 runs 12 residues. Germline V gene data show CDR1 as GTSNPN and CDR2 as SVGIG (reference sequence). V dropped 3 bases and J dropped 1 base, with 6 bases sitting between them. This chain's CDR3 is CAWRWQNTEAFF. For the CDR3, the DNA is TGTGCCTGGAGGTGGCAGAACACTGAAGCTTTCTTT.

The chain joins TRBV15 to TRBJ1-1, with no clear D. The CDR3 has 16 residues. From germline, CDR1 is LNHNV and CDR2 YYDKDF (reference sequence). The V and J ends lost 3 bases and 0 bases respectively, with 14 bases between them. Written as DNA, the CDR3 is TGTGCCACCAGCAGCCGCATTTGGGGTATGAACACTGAAGCTTTCTTT. Encoded protein: CATSSRIWGMNTEAFF.

The V gene is TRBV29-1, the J gene TRBJ1-1; no definite D call. In germline, CDR1 is SQVTM, CDR2 ANQGSEA. The CDR3 runs 12 residues. The V and J ends lost 3 bases and 6 bases respectively, with 11 bases between them. CDR3 region: CSVDLGYPEAFF. In DNA, the CDR3 is TGCAGCGTTGATTTGGGGTACCCTGAAGCTTTCTTT.

This clonotype occurred a few times. The V gene is TRBV6-1, the J gene TRBJ2-7; maybe TRBD2 (5 bases). The CDR3 runs 14 residues. Trimming removed 6 bases at V and 5 bases at J, with 17 bases between. Germline loops: CDR1 MNHNS, CDR2 SASEGT. CDR3 nucleotide sequence: TGTGCCAGCAGCCTCTCCGGGATAAAAAACGAGCAGTACTTC. Amino acids: CASSLSGIKNEQYF.

V and J are TRBV28 and TRBJ2-7; maybe TRBD1 (5 bases). This CDR3 is built from 14 residues. Per germline, CDR1 MDHEN and CDR2 SYDVKM. Trimming took off 1 base at V and 1 base at J, with 8 bases between the two ends. CDR3 protein: CASSLYKGSYEQYF. DNA for the CDR3: TGTGCCAGCAGTTTATACAAGGGGTCCTACGAGCAGTACTTC. Together with reference TRBV28 and TRBJ2-7, the CDR3 gives the full variable domain: DVKVTQSSRYLVKRTGEKVFLECVQDMDHENMFWYRQDPGLGLRLIYFSYDVKMKEKGDIPEGYSVSREKKERFSLILESASTNQTSMYLCASSLYKGSYEQYFGPGTRLTVT.

This chain links TRBV13 with TRBJ2-3; 8 positions agree with TRBD1. The CDR3 runs 15 residues. Looked up from germline, CDR1 is PRHDT and CDR2 is FYEKMQ (reference sequence). Trimming took 6 bases from V and 2 from J; bases not matched to a gene: 7. In nucleotides, the CDR3 is TGTGCCAGCAGAATGACAGGGGAGTCCACAGATACGCAGTATTTT. The encoded protein is CASRMTGESTDTQYF.

The chain has TRBV5-1 and TRBJ2-7; 8 positions agree with TRBD2. Germline V lookup: CDR1 SGHRS, CDR2 YFSETQ. The CDR3 contains 14 residues. J gave up 2 bases and V 3 bases, and 4 bases lay outside the gene matches. The CDR3 DNA reads TGCGCCAGCAGCTGGACGGGGGGGACCTACGAGCAGTACTTC. Encoded protein: CASSWTGGTYEQYF.

This clonotype has more than one count but fewer than ten. V is TRBV5-5 and J is TRBJ1-1; a weak D match, TRBD1 (5 bases). CDR1 and CDR2 from the germline V gene are SGHKS and YYEKEE (reference sequence). This CDR3 is 16 amino acids long. The V and J ends lost 4 bases and 4 bases respectively, with 20 bases between them. The CDR3 sequence is CASSQTRAQRGTEAFF. Here the CDR3 DNA reads TGTGCCAGCAGCCAAACCAGGGCTCAAAGAGGCACTGAAGCTTTCTTT.

This clonotype was found many times. This chain links TRBV2 with TRBJ2-7, with TRBD1 matching 10 bases. This CDR3 region has 15 residues. The junction had 8 bases not matched to a gene; V was cut back by 5 bases and J by 4 bases. CDR1 and CDR2 (germline): SNHLY, FYNNEI. CDR3 DNA: TGTGCCAGCAGTTCGTGGACAGGGGGAGCGTACGAGCAGTACTTC. It encodes CASSSWTGGAYEQYF.

CDR3: CASNGGTTFYNEQFF. Written as DNA, the CDR3 is TGTGCCAGCAATGGCGGGACCACCTTCTACAATGAGCAGTTCTTC. The J gene is TRBJ2-1, the V gene TRBV12-3 or TRBV12-4, with D possibly being TRBD2 (6 bases). The CDR3 has 15 residues. V lost 7 bases to trimming and J lost 3 bases, with 16 bases between them.

This clonotype turned up a few times. V usage is TRBV5-1 and J usage is TRBJ2-2; tentative D call: TRBD2 (5 bases). V lost 4 bases and J lost 5, with 12 bases in between. The germline V gene encodes CDR1 SGHRS and CDR2 YFSETQ. This CDR3 has 14 residues. CDR3 loop: CASSRTGKTGELFF. In nucleotides, the CDR3 is TGCGCCAGCAGCCGAACCGGGAAAACCGGGGAGCTGTTTTTT.

A few counts support this clonotype. The chain links TRBV30 to TRBJ2-2; no clear D. CDR3 length: 14 residues. Trimming shortened V by 1 base and J by 5 bases, and 11 bases separated the two germline ends. The germline V gene encodes CDR1 GTSNPN and CDR2 SVGIG (reference sequence). CDR3 DNA sequence: TGTGCCTGGAGTGGGACCCCCGTTACCGGGGAGCTGTTTTTT. Translation gives CAWSGTPVTGELFF.